This T cell receptor beta chain was identified during a study of blood T cell repertoires in COVID-19. The overall study: Material from acute and convalescent COVID-19 was sourced from the United States, Italy and Spain. The analysed material was cDNA or gDNA that came from T cells, B-cell-depleted T cells, or PBMCs.

Authors' analysis steps: Scientists estimated how many nucleated cells there were by amplifying reference gene primers. Some clones are missing from TCRdb's copy, which holds only in-frame ones; the method was immunoSEQ multiplex PCR. V and J calls and clone size are copied from that table; D and trimming were computed from the DNA. The sample records about 130,000 clones, more than 75% being singletons. CDR3 size: 15 residues. J gave up 10 bases and V 5 bases, and 12 bases lay outside the gene matches. The germline CDR1 and CDR2 sequences are SGHTA and FQGNSA. The receptor comes from a man in his 60s who had recovered from COVID-19. The sequencing input was peripheral blood. The chain employs TRBV7-2 and TRBJ2-5; 11 nucleotides align to TRBD2. The CDR3 DNA reads TGTGCCAGCAGCACGGGACTAGCGGAGACCCCGTACCAGTACTTC. As protein: CASSTGLAETPYQYF. The complete variable domain, with remaining parts taken from reference TRBV7-2 and TRBJ2-5, reads GAGVSQSPSNKVTEKGKDVELRCDPISGHTALYWYRQSLGQGLEFLIYFQGNSAPDKSGLPSDRFSAERTGGSVSTLTIQRTQQEDSAVYLCASSTGLAETPYQYFGPGTRLLVL.